These T cell receptor beta chains were read from a single sample in a study of T cell responses to AZD1222 COVID-19 vaccine. Profiling relied on immunoSEQ multiplex PCR, and the TCRdb table lists in-frame clones only, not all of them. The sample consists of 150,000 or so clones, 80% to 90% of them appearing once. The source material was peripheral blood, sampled on day 0 of AZD1222 vaccination. The receptors shown here come from an adult in good health. CDR3s include the opening cysteine and the closing phenylalanine or tryptophan. Fields, in order: D gene, V gene, J gene, clone size, CDR3 DNA, CDR3 protein. A D gene is named only where the DNA matches it firmly. Clone size, where shown, is once, few, many, or a class for clones that have expanded.

TRBD1	TRBV28	TRBJ2-7	once	TGTGCCAGCAGCAGGACAGGGGGGCTTACCTACGAGCAGTACTTC	CASSRTGGLTYEQYF
TRBD1	TRBV6-5	TRBJ2-6	.	TGTGCCAGCTGTCAGGGGGACGCTGGGGCCAACGTCCTGACTTTC	CASCQGDAGANVLTF
.	TRBV6-2/TRBV6-3	TRBJ1-5	.	TGTGCCAGCAGTTACGGCGGGAACGGCAATCAGCCCCAGCATTTT	CASSYGGNGNQPQHF
TRBD1	TRBV10-2	TRBJ2-7	once	TGCGCCAGCAAAGGACAGGGGGCGGGGGAGCAGTACTTC	CASKGQGAGEQYF
TRBD1	TRBV5-6	TRBJ1-5	.	TGTGCCAGCAGCTCGGGACAGGGTTATCAGCCCCAGCATTTT	CASSSGQGYQPQHF
.	TRBV27	TRBJ2-7	few	TGTGCCAGCAGTTTACGCCTTAGCAGCTACGAGCAGTACTTC	CASSLRLSSYEQYF
.	TRBV6-6	TRBJ1-6	.	TGTGCCAGCAGTCGTACAGGAGCTAGCTCCTATAATTCACCCCTCCACTTT	CASSRTGASSYNSPLHF
.	TRBV24-1	TRBJ2-2	.	TGTGCCACCAGTGAAGACAGGAGCGGAGGTAGCACCGGGGAGCTGTTTTTT	CATSEDRSGGSTGELFF
.	TRBV5-1	TRBJ2-3	.	TGCGCCAGCAGCCGGTTCGGCCCCACAGATACGCAGTATTTT	CASSRFGPTDTQYF
TRBD1	TRBV19	TRBJ1-2	.	TGTGCCAGTAGTATAAGACAGGGGCTACGGGGCTACACCTTC	CASSIRQGLRGYTF
.	TRBV9	TRBJ2-3	.	TGTGCCAGCAGCGCCCCGGTAGTTTCTTCAGATACGCAGTATTTT	CASSAPVVSSDTQYF
.	TRBV18	TRBJ1-5	.	TGTGCCAGCTCAATAGACAGATCTCAGCCCCAGCATTTT	CASSIDRSQPQHF
.	TRBV6-5	TRBJ2-7	few	TGTGCCAGCAGTTACGGTTTGACAGCAACTTACGAGCAGTACTTC	CASSYGLTATYEQYF
TRBD2	TRBV7-2	TRBJ2-2	.	TGTGCCAGCAGCCTTACCTCACCGGGACTAGTGGCCACCGGGGAGCTGTTTTTT	CASSLTSPGLVATGELFF
TRBD2	TRBV7-3	TRBJ2-2	.	TGTGCCAGCACCAGGACTAGCGGCACCGGGGAGCTGTTTTTT	CASTRTSGTGELFF
TRBD1	TRBV7-2	TRBJ1-2	.	TGTGCCAGCAGCTTAGACAGGGGGCGGGACTATGGCTACACCTTC	CASSLDRGRDYGYTF
.	TRBV4-2	TRBJ2-7	few	TGTGCCAGCAGCCAAGAGGGACGCGGCGACTACGAGCAGTACTTC	CASSQEGRGDYEQYF
.	TRBV7-8	TRBJ2-5	.	TGTGCCAGCAGCCGATCTCGGGGCAAAGAGACCCAGTACTTC	CASSRSRGKETQYF
TRBD1	TRBV19	TRBJ1-5	.	TGTGCCAGTAGTATCCGGGACAGGAATGGTCGCAATCAGCCCCAGCATTTT	CASSIRDRNGRNQPQHF
.	TRBV7-9	TRBJ1-1	.	TGTGCCAGCAGCGGACGGTGGGGGGCTGGCACTGAAGCTTTCTTT	CASSGRWGAGTEAFF
.	TRBV5-1	TRBJ2-7	.	TGCGCCAGCAGCTTGGTGGGAGCACAGGGCTACGAGCAGTACTTC	CASSLVGAQGYEQYF
.	TRBV11-2	TRBJ2-7	.	TGTGCCAGCAGCATCATAGCGGCAAGCTCCTACGAGCAGTACTTC	CASSIIAASSYEQYF
.	TRBV11-2	TRBJ1-1	.	TGTGCCAGCAGCTCCGTCCGGGGGAAAACTGAAGCTTTCTTT	CASSSVRGKTEAFF
.	TRBV6-5	TRBJ2-7	once	TGTGCCAGCAGTTACTCGAGGGGAACCGAGCAGTACTTC	CASSYSRGTEQYF
TRBD2	TRBV30	TRBJ2-3	.	TGTGCCTGGAGTGTACCCGCGGGAGGTATGACAGATACGCAGTATTTT	CAWSVPAGGMTDTQYF
.	TRBV20-1	TRBJ1-4	.	TGCAGTGCTAGTGAGGCAGGGTATAATGAAAAACTGTTTTTT	CSASEAGYNEKLFF
TRBD2	TRBV7-2	TRBJ2-7	.	TGTGCCAGCAGCCCAAGAGCGGGAGACTACGAGCAGTACTTC	CASSPRAGDYEQYF
.	TRBV7-2	TRBJ1-5	.	TGTGCCAGCAGCCCGGGGCCAGCCGGTTTGCATTTT	CASSPGPAGLHF
.	TRBV19	TRBJ2-2	.	TGTGCCAGTAGTATAGATCGCCGGGCGGCCGGGGAGCTGTTTTTT	CASSIDRRAAGELFF
TRBD1	TRBV4-2	TRBJ2-6	once	TGTGCCAGCAGCCAGGCCTCGGGACAGGGGGCGGGGGGCGTCCTGACTTTC	CASSQASGQGAGGVLTF
.	TRBV6-1	TRBJ1-1	.	TGTGCCAGCAGTGAAATCGGACAGTTTGAAGCTTTCTTT	CASSEIGQFEAFF
.	TRBV27	TRBJ1-1	.	TGTGCCAGCAGTTTGGGATCGATGAACACTGAAGCTTTCTTT	CASSLGSMNTEAFF
TRBD1	TRBV6-5	TRBJ1-2	.	TGTGCCAGCAGCAGACAGGGGATGAATGGCTACACCTTC	CASSRQGMNGYTF
TRBD2	TRBV6-4	TRBJ2-1	.	TGTGCCAGCAGTGACTGGGCGGGAGGGCACAATGAGCAGTTCTTC	CASSDWAGGHNEQFF
.	TRBV15	TRBJ1-5	once	TGTGCCACCAGCGAGGAGAATCAGCCCCAGCATTTT	CATSEENQPQHF
.	TRBV30	TRBJ1-2	.	TGTGCCTGGGTCTCGCAGGGGCGCAACTATGGCTACACCTTC	CAWVSQGRNYGYTF
.	TRBV28	TRBJ1-2	.	TGTGCCAGCAGCACGATCCGAGCGTATGGCTACACCTTC	CASSTIRAYGYTF
.	TRBV6-6	TRBJ1-2	.	TGTGCCACCCAGAGAGGAACCGGCTATGGCTACACCTTC	CATQRGTGYGYTF
.	TRBV5-4	TRBJ2-2	.	TGTGCCAGCAGGTTGGCGGTCGCGAACACCGGGGAGCTGTTTTTT	CASRLAVANTGELFF
.	TRBV11-2	TRBJ1-5	.	TGTGCCAGCAGCCCAGCCGGTAGCAATCAGCCCCAGCATTTT	CASSPAGSNQPQHF
TRBD1	TRBV19	TRBJ1-2	.	TGTGCCAGTAGTATACGGACAGGTAATGGCTACACCTTC	CASSIRTGNGYTF
TRBD2	TRBV6-4	TRBJ2-1	few	TGTGCCAGCAGTATACTAGCGGGAGGCAACAATGAGCAGTTCTTC	CASSILAGGNNEQFF
.	TRBV5-1	TRBJ2-5	.	TGCGCCAGCAGCTCCGTCCTTGGCGAGACCCAGTACTTC	CASSSVLGETQYF
TRBD1	TRBV28	TRBJ1-3	.	TGTGCCAGCAGTTTAGACAGGGATGTCAGAAACACCATATATTTT	CASSLDRDVRNTIYF
TRBD2	TRBV28	TRBJ2-7	once	TGTGCCAGCAGGCGACTAGCGGGGCTGTCCTACGAGCAGTACTTC	CASRRLAGLSYEQYF
TRBD2	TRBV15	TRBJ2-3	few	TGTGCCACCAGCAGAGATTATGCTAGCGGGAGGACAGATACGCAGTATTTT	CATSRDYASGRTDTQYF
TRBD2	TRBV7-9	TRBJ2-7	.	TGTGCCAGCAGCCCACGAAAGCGGGACGTCGAGCAGTACTTC	CASSPRKRDVEQYF
.	TRBV5-1	TRBJ2-2	once	TGCGCCAGCAGCTGGGACCCAGGGTCGAACACCGGGGAGCTGTTTTTT	CASSWDPGSNTGELFF
.	TRBV5-4	TRBJ2-7	.	TGTGCCAGCAGCCTCGGGCGGCGGGGATACTACGAGCAGTACTTC	CASSLGRRGYYEQYF
.	TRBV9	TRBJ2-1	.	TGTGCCAGCAGCCCCCTCTTTCCAGCCAGGTCCGCGGGGCCGAACAATGAGCAGTTCTTC	CASSPLFPARSAGPNNEQFF
.	TRBV3-1/TRBV3-2	TRBJ2-3	.	TGTGCCAGCAGCCTTACTCATAGTCATACGCAGTATTTT	CASSLTHSHTQYF
.	TRBV27	TRBJ2-7	few	TGTGCCAGCCTCCCCGATACGGGGCAGTACTTC	CASLPDTGQYF
.	TRBV25-1	TRBJ1-5	.	TGTGCCAGCAGTGAATACAGGTACAACCAGCCCCAGCATTTT	CASSEYRYNQPQHF
TRBD2	TRBV19	TRBJ2-6	.	TGTGCCAGTAAACTAGCGGCCCTCTCTGGGGCCAACGTCCTGACTTTC	CASKLAALSGANVLTF
TRBD1	TRBV28	TRBJ2-7	.	TGTGCCAGCAATTTACAGGGGGCGAGATACGAGCAGTACTTC	CASNLQGARYEQYF